Listed here are 21 T cell receptor beta chains from one sample, sequenced in a study of T cells in Graves' hyperthyroidism and ophthalmopathy. TCR beta CDR3 regions were amplified from RNA transcripts. Initially, a first-round RT-PCR of the TCR CDR3 employed the HTBI primer set. MiXCR was run by TCRdb on the multiplex PCR reads, yielding one entry per CDR3 protein. The sample lists roughly 660,000 distinct CDR3 sequences, approximately 15% occurring once. Sequences were obtained from blood. Receptors originate from a man in his forties or fifties with Graves' hyperthyroidism.

In this sample, this clonotype turned up a few times. The CDR3 nucleotides are TGTGCCAGCAGTTCCACAGGGGTATATGGCTACAATGAGCAGTTCTTC. This codes for CASSSTGVYGYNEQFF. The V and J genes are TRBV6-2 or TRBV6-3 and TRBJ2-1; 7 bases agree with TRBD1. Germline V gene sequence: CDR1 MNHEY, CDR2 SVGEGT. CDR3 length: 16 residues. With V trimmed by 4 bases and J by 3 bases, 9 bases remained unmatched.

This clonotype showed up many times. The gene calls are TRBV6-1 and TRBJ1-1; tentative D call: TRBD1 (5 bases). The germline V gene encodes CDR1 MNHNS and CDR2 SASEGT. V was clipped by 6 bases and J by 6 bases, with 17 bases between them. This CDR3 region has 14 residues. Here the CDR3 reads CASSENGGSAEAFF. The CDR3 DNA reads TGTGCCAGCAGCGAAAATGGGGGGAGCGCTGAAGCTTTCTTT.

This clonotype occurred once. The chain has TRBV25-1 and TRBJ2-6; D not resolved. The germline V and J ends were trimmed by 1 base and 1 base, with 2 bases remaining between them. The germline CDR1 and CDR2 sequences are MGHDK and SYGVNS. The CDR3 sequence is 14 residues long. This CDR3 is CASSESSGANVLTF. DNA of the CDR3: TGTGCCAGCAGTGAATCATCTGGGGCCAACGTCCTGACTTTC.

V usage is TRBV19 and J usage is TRBJ2-1; 7 bases match TRBD2. The CDR3 is 18 amino acids. V lost 1 base to trimming and J lost 0 bases; unmatched junction nucleotides: 9. Germline CDR1 and CDR2: LNHDA and SQIVND (reference sequence). The DNA of the CDR3 is TGTGCCAGTAGTATAGTATTAGCGGGCTGGAGCTCCTACAATGAGCAGTTCTTC. Protein sequence: CASSIVLAGWSSYNEQFF. Filled out from reference TRBV19 and TRBJ2-1, the complete variable domain reads DGGITQSPKYLFRKEGQNVTLSCEQNLNHDAMYWYRQDPGQGLRLIYYSQIVNDFQKGDIAEGYSVSREKKESFPLTVTSAQKNPTAFYLCASSIVLAGWSSYNEQFFGPGTRLTVL.

This clonotype was observed at least ten times. The V gene is TRBV2, the J gene TRBJ1-4; D unclear. This CDR3 spans 13 amino acids. The germline CDR1 and CDR2 sequences are SNHLY and FYNNEI. V lost 4 bases, J lost 7 bases, and 10 bases lay in between. The CDR3 spells CASSAEAAEKLFF. As DNA, the CDR3 is TGTGCCAGCAGTGCCGAGGCAGCTGAAAAACTGTTTTTT.

The sample holds many counts of this clonotype. The CDR3 coding sequence is TGTGCCAGCTTTAGCGGGCAACCCTACGAGCAGTACTTC. Its protein product is CASFSGQPYEQYF. V usage is TRBV2 and J usage is TRBJ2-7; 7 bases align to TRBD2. The CDR3 is made up of 13 amino acids. Germline V gene data show CDR1 as SNHLY and CDR2 as FYNNEI. J gave up 2 bases and V 8 bases, and 6 bases lay outside the gene matches.

This clonotype occurred many times. V gene TRBV5-1 combines with J gene TRBJ2-2; TRBD2 matches at 8 bases. The CDR3 has 15 residues. In germline, CDR1 is SGHRS, CDR2 YFSETQ. V lost 1 base to trimming and J lost 4 bases; unmatched junction nucleotides: 3. The CDR3 loop reads CASSLLAGSTGELFF. DNA of the CDR3: TGCGCCAGCAGCTTGCTAGCGGGTTCCACCGGGGAGCTGTTTTTT. The full variable domain, its missing parts supplied by reference TRBV5-1 and TRBJ2-2, is KAGVTQTPRYLIKTRGQQVTLSCSPISGHRSVSWYQQTPGQGLQFLFEYFSETQRNKGNFPGRFSGRQFSNSRSEMNVSTLELGDSALYLCASSLLAGSTGELFFGEGSRLTVL.

There are many counts of this clonotype. The V and J genes are TRBV27 and TRBJ2-1, with 8 bases matching TRBD2. This CDR3 contains 16 residues. CDR1 and CDR2 from the germline V gene are MNHEY and SMNVEV (reference sequence). The V and J ends lost 8 bases and 1 base, in that order; junction bases with no gene match: 10. Written as DNA, the CDR3 is TGTGCCAGCGGCTTCCACCCTAGCGGGTCCTACAATGAGCAGTTCTTC. It specifies CASGFHPSGSYNEQFF.

The V call is TRBV28, the J call TRBJ1-6; weak D call: TRBD1 (5 bases). Germline CDR1 MDHEN, CDR2 SYDVKM. With 3 bases removed from V and 8 bases from J, the gap between germline ends came to 17 bases. This CDR3 has 16 residues. CDR3 sequence reads: CASSLSWGFRDSPLHF. The CDR3 coding sequence is TGTGCCAGCAGTTTGTCCTGGGGGTTTAGGGATTCACCCCTCCACTTT.

This clonotype was observed at least ten times. The chain combines TRBV12-3 or TRBV12-4 with TRBJ1-3; tentative D call: TRBD1 (5 bases). The CDR3 is 17 residues long. V dropped 2 bases and J dropped 0 bases, with 14 bases sitting between them. CDR3 protein: CASSLRQGPSSGNTIYF. DNA for the CDR3: TGTGCCAGCAGTTTAAGGCAGGGCCCCTCCTCTGGAAACACCATATATTTT.

The CDR3 DNA sequence: TGTGCCAGCAGCGCTAGGACTAGCCGAGAGACCCAGTACTTC. It translates to CASSARTSRETQYF. V and J are TRBV9 and TRBJ2-5; TRBD2 matches at 8 bases. CDR1 SGDLS and CDR2 YYNGEE come from the germline V gene. The CDR3 is made up of 14 amino acids. Trimming removed 3 bases from V and 4 bases from J; junction bases left unmatched: 5.

In its sample, this clonotype was seen many times. The rearrangement uses TRBV2 and TRBJ1-2; D unresolved. The CDR3 contains 12 residues. V was shortened by 5 bases and J by 2 bases, with 6 bases between the two germline ends. Germline-derived CDR1 and CDR2 are SNHLY and FYNNEI. The CDR3 coding sequence is TGTGCCAGCAGTCGGTTGAACTATGGCTACACCTTC. Translated, it gives CASSRLNYGYTF. The full variable domain, with the rest looked up from reference TRBV2 and TRBJ1-2, is EPEVTQTPSHQVTQMGQEVILRCVPISNHLYFYWYRQILGQKVEFLVSFYNNEISEKSEIFDDQFSVERPDGSNFTLKIRSTKLEDSAMYFCASSRLNYGYTFGSGTRLTVV.

The J gene is TRBJ1-2, the V gene TRBV12-5; 7 bases are shared with TRBD1. CDR1 and CDR2 from the germline V gene are LGHNT and FRNRAP. The CDR3 is made up of 14 amino acids. Trimming at V came to 5 bases and at J to 7 bases, leaving 10 bases not matched to a gene. CDR3 sequence reads: CASGDTDRVAGYTF. The CDR3 region has the DNA TGTGCTAGTGGTGATACTGACAGGGTTGCTGGCTACACCTTC. The full variable domain, completed using reference TRBV12-5 and TRBJ1-2, is DARVTQTPRHKVTEMGQEVTMRCQPILGHNTVFWYRQTMMQGLELLAYFRNRAPLDDSGMPKDRFSAEMPDATLATLKIQPSEPRDSAVYFCASGDTDRVAGYTFGSGTRLTVV.

This clonotype was detected many times. Written as DNA, the CDR3 is TGTGCCAGCAGCCCAATCCTAAGCTCCTATAATTCACCCCTCCACTTT. It encodes CASSPILSSYNSPLHF. This chain connects TRBV27 to TRBJ1-6; unclear D gene. Germline V gene data show CDR1 as MNHEY and CDR2 as SMNVEV (reference sequence). This CDR3 has 16 amino acids. V lost 6 bases and J 0 bases, leaving 12 bases between the germline ends.

V usage is TRBV7-8 and J usage is TRBJ1-3; tentatively, D is TRBD1 (6 bases). CDR1 is SGHVS, CDR2 FQNEAQ, per germline. The CDR3 covers 16 residues. V shed 1 base and J shed 2 bases, with 12 bases lying between them. The DNA of the CDR3 is TGTGCCAGCAGCTTAGAATGGGACAAAACTGGAAACACCATATATTTT. Amino acids: CASSLEWDKTGNTIYF.

The V and J genes are TRBV2 and TRBJ2-3, with a possible D match to TRBD1 (6 bases). CDR3 length: 16 residues. Germline CDR1 reads SNHLY; CDR2 reads FYNNEI. V was clipped by 2 bases and J by 2 bases, with 14 bases between them. CDR3 coding DNA: TGTGCCAGCAGTGAATGGGATACAGGGTCCACAGATACGCAGTATTTT. Its protein product is CASSEWDTGSTDTQYF.

This clonotype has at least ten counts. The chain uses TRBV28 and TRBJ2-7; either TRBD1 or TRBD2 may fit D (5 bases each). V gave up 4 bases and J gave up 1 base, with 17 bases separating them. The CDR3 has 16 residues. Germline assignment: CDR1 MDHEN and CDR2 SYDVKM. As DNA, the CDR3 is TGTGCCAGCAGTTCACTCCGGGACGCCGCATCCTACGAGCAGTACTTC. It specifies CASSSLRDAASYEQYF. Based on the CDR3 plus reference TRBV28 and TRBJ2-7, the full variable domain is DVKVTQSSRYLVKRTGEKVFLECVQDMDHENMFWYRQDPGLGLRLIYFSYDVKMKEKGDIPEGYSVSREKKERFSLILESASTNQTSMYLCASSSLRDAASYEQYFGPGTRLTVT.

This clonotype has a count of ten or more. This chain uses TRBV28 with TRBJ1-6, with a possible D match to TRBD1 (6 bases). The germline CDR1 and CDR2 sequences are MDHEN and SYDVKM. This CDR3 contains 14 residues. Trimming took 3 bases from V and 5 from J, leaving 8 bases between them. The CDR3 is CASSFEGDNSPLHF. The CDR3 DNA is TGTGCCAGCAGTTTTGAGGGGGATAATTCACCCCTCCACTTT.

Only a few counts were recorded for this clonotype. J is TRBJ2-7 and V is TRBV7-9, with no clear D. This CDR3 has 14 amino acids. V shed 0 bases and J shed 3 bases, with 9 bases lying between them. Germline values: CDR1 SEHNR, CDR2 FQNEAQ (reference sequence). The CDR3, as DNA: TGTGCCAGCAGCTTAGCTGGCTACGACTACGAGCAGTACTTC. Protein sequence: CASSLAGYDYEQYF.

The table lists this clonotype with many counts. The V and J genes are TRBV19 and TRBJ2-7; either TRBD1 or TRBD2 may supply D (5 bases each). This CDR3 has 14 amino acids. Trimming took 3 bases from V and 2 from J, leaving 11 bases between them. Germline V gene lookup returns CDR1 LNHDA and CDR2 SQIVND (reference sequence). The CDR3 here is CASSMDGTPYEQYF. Written as DNA, the CDR3 is TGTGCCAGTAGTATGGACGGGACCCCCTACGAGCAGTACTTC.

This clonotype was seen repeatedly, ten times or more. The chain recombines TRBV12-3 or TRBV12-4 with TRBJ2-5; D tentatively fits TRBD1 or TRBD2 (5 bases each). The CDR3 length is 15 residues. Trimming took off 5 bases at V and 7 bases at J, with 20 bases between the two ends. The CDR3 is CASSPSRAQGGTQYF. The CDR3 nucleotides are TGTGCCAGCAGTCCTAGCAGGGCGCAGGGTGGGACCCAGTACTTC.